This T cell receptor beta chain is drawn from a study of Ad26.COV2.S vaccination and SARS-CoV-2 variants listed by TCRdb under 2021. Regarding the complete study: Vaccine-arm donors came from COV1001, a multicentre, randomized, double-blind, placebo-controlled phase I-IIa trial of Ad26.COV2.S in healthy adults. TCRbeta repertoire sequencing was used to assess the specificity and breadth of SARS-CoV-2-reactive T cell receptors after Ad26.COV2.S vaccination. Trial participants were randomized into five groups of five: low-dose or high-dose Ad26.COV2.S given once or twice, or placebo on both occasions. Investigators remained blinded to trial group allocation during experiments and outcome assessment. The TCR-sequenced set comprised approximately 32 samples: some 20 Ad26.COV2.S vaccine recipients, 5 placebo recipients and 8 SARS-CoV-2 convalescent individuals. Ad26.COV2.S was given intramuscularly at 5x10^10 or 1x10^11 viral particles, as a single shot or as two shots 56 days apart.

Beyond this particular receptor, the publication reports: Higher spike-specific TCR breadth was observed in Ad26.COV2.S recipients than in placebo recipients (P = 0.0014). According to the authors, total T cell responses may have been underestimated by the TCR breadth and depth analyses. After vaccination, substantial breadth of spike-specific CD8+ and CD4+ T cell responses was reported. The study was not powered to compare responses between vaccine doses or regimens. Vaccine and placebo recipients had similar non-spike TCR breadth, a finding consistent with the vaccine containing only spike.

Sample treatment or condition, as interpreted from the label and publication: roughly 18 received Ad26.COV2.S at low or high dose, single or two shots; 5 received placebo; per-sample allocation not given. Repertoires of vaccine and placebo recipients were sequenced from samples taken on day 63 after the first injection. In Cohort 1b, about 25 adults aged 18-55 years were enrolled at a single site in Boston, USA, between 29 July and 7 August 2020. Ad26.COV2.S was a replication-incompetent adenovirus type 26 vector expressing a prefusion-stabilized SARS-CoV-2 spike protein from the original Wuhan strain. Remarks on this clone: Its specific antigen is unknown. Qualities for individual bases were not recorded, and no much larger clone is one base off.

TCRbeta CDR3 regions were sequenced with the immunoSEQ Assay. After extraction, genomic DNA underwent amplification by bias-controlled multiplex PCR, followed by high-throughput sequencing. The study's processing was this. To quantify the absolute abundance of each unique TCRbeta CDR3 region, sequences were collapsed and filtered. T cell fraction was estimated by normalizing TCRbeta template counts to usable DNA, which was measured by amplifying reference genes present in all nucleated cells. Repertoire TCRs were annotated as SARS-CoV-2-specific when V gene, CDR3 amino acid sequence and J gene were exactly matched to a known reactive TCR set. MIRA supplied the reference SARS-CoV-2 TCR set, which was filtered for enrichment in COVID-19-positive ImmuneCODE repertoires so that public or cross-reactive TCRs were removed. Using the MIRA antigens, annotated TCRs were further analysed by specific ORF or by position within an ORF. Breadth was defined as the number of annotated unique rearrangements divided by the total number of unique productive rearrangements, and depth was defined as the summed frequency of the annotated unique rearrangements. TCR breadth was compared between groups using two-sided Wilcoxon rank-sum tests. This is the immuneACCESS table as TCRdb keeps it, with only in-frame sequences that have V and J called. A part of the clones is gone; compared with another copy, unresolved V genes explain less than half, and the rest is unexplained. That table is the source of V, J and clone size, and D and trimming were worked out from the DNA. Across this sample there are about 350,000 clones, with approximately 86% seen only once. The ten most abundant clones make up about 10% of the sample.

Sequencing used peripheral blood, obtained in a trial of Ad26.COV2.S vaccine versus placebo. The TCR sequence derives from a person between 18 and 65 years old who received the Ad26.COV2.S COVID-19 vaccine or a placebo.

CDR3 region: CASSIGRSYEQFF. In nucleotides, the sequence is TGTGCCAGCAGTATCGGACGGTCCTATGAGCAGTTCTTC. This chain is built from TRBV28 and TRBJ2-1, with the D segment identity uncertain. V loses 5 bases, J loses 8 bases, and the germline ends lie 13 bases apart. From its cysteine to its phenylalanine, the CDR3 spans 13 amino acids. The kept DNA is CDR3 alone, 39 bases in frame from the first base. The CDR1 and CDR2 encoded by the germline V gene are MDHEN and SYDVKM.